The 31 T cell receptor beta chains given below trace back to one sample, sequenced in a study of blood T cell repertoires in COVID-19. Assay used: immunoSEQ multiplex PCR; TCRdb lists only in-frame clones, some missing. This sample has 200,000 to 300,000 clones, with approximately 90% found just once. Sequenced material: peripheral blood. All receptors derive from a woman in her 40s who had recovered from COVID-19.

V usage is TRBV28 and J usage is TRBJ2-7, with D uncertain. The ends were cut back, 5 bases at V and 1 base at J, with 3 bases in the middle. The CDR3 spans 11 residues. CDR1 is MDHEN and CDR2 is SYDVKM in the germline V gene. CDR3 region: CASSQSYEQYF. Written as DNA, the CDR3 is TGTGCCAGCAGTCAGTCCTACGAGCAGTACTTC.

DNA for the CDR3: TGTGCCAGCAGCGGCGACATCTACACTGAAGCTTTCTTT. Protein sequence: CASSGDIYTEAFF. The rearrangement uses TRBV3-1 (or the pseudogene TRBV3-2) and TRBJ1-1; D remains ambiguous. This CDR3 contains 13 residues. The ends were cut back, 5 bases at V and 3 bases at J, with 10 bases in the middle. CDR1 and CDR2 from the germline V gene are LGHDT and YNNKEL (reference sequence).

The rearrangement joins TRBV5-4 to TRBJ2-7; 9 bases map to TRBD1. The V gene end was trimmed by 4 bases and the J gene end by 2 bases; junction bases not matched to a gene: 7. The CDR3 totals 15 residues. Per germline, CDR1 SGHNT and CDR2 YYREEE (reference sequence). CDR3 region: CASSQGQGTPYEQYF. The CDR3 bases are TGTGCCAGCAGCCAGGGACAGGGAACCCCCTACGAGCAGTACTTC.

The chain employs TRBV7-2 and TRBJ1-4; D perhaps matches TRBD1 (5 bases). Deletions cut 3 bases from V and 2 bases from J, with 13 bases between. The length of the CDR3 is 16 residues. Germline CDR1 SGHTA, CDR2 FQGNSA. CDR3 nucleotide sequence: TGTGCCAGCAGCTTGGGGCAGGCGGTTACTAATGAAAAACTGTTTTTT. Translation gives CASSLGQAVTNEKLFF.

The V gene is TRBV18, the J gene TRBJ2-2; TRBD2 might be the D (6 bases). The germline V gene encodes CDR1 KGHSH and CDR2 LQKENI. Trimming took off 1 base at V and 1 base at J, with 13 bases between the two ends. The CDR3 has 17 residues. The CDR3 loop reads CASSPLPGSGNTGELFF. DNA of the CDR3: TGTGCCAGCTCACCACTGCCCGGGAGCGGGAACACCGGGGAGCTGTTTTTT.

This clone was seen a single time. V gene TRBV19 combines with J gene TRBJ1-6, with D possibly matching TRBD1 (5 bases). Per germline, CDR1 LNHDA and CDR2 SQIVND (reference sequence). The CDR3 length is 15 residues. V lost 1 base and J 8 bases, leaving 12 bases between the germline ends. The CDR3 DNA reads TGTGCCAGTAGTATAGGGCAGGGTGCGGATTCACCCCTCCACTTT. Translating gives CASSIGQGADSPLHF.

The rearrangement uses TRBV6-2 or TRBV6-3 and TRBJ1-5, with D unclear. Germline values: CDR1 MNHEY, CDR2 SVGEGT. With 6 bases removed from V and 4 bases from J, the gap between germline ends came to 13 bases. This CDR3 has 14 residues. The CDR3 nucleotides are TGTGCCAGCAGCCCGGGTCGGGGAAATCAGCCCCAGCATTTT. Amino acids: CASSPGRGNQPQHF.

The chain joins TRBV11-3 to TRBJ1-1; possibly TRBD1 for D (5 bases). This CDR3 has 11 amino acids. Trimming removed 7 bases from V and 10 bases from J, with 13 bases in between. Germline CDR1 SGHNT, CDR2 YENEEA. CDR3 nucleotides: TGTGCCAGCACCCGGGGGGGGAGAGCTTTCTTT. It yields the protein CASTRGGRAFF.

The V gene is TRBV19, the J gene TRBJ2-3, with D maybe TRBD2 (6 bases). Looked up from germline, CDR1 is LNHDA and CDR2 is SQIVND (reference sequence). This CDR3 comprises 15 residues. V gave up 4 bases and J gave up 4 bases, with 15 bases separating them. The DNA for the CDR3 is TGTGCCAGTAGTACGGGACTCGACCTCCCAGATACGCAGTATTTT. Translated, it gives CASSTGLDLPDTQYF.

V and J are TRBV7-8 and TRBJ2-1; a possible D gene is TRBD2 (6 bases). The V end lost 0 bases, the J end lost 2 bases, and 11 bases lay between the germline ends. CDR3 length: 16 residues. Germline V gene sequence: CDR1 SGHVS, CDR2 FQNEAQ. The CDR3 DNA reads as TGTGCCAGCAGCTTAGCGGGACTGGGCCCCTACAATGAGCAGTTCTTC. This codes for CASSLAGLGPYNEQFF.

The chain carries TRBV11-3 and TRBJ2-1; TRBD2 agrees at 7 bases. The ends lost 4 bases at V and 9 bases at J; junction bases unmatched: 12. Germline CDR1 is SGHNT and CDR2 is YENEEA. The CDR3 loop spans 15 amino acids. The CDR3 bases are TGTGCCAGCAGCTCCGGGGGGACCCGGCTATTTGAGCAGTTCTTC. It encodes CASSSGGTRLFEQFF.

This chain joins TRBV18 and TRBJ1-1; no definite D call. This CDR3 region has 12 residues. Per the germline V gene, CDR1 is KGHSH and CDR2 is LQKENI. Trimming took off 4 bases at V and 7 bases at J, with 10 bases between the two ends. The CDR3 nucleotides are TGTGCCAGCTCACGGGCCAGCTATGAAGCTTTCTTT. Encoded protein: CASSRASYEAFF. The full variable domain, completed using reference TRBV18 and TRBJ1-1, is NAGVMQNPRHLVRRRGQEARLRCSPMKGHSHVYWYRQLPEEGLKFMVYLQKENIIDESGMPKERFSAEFPKEGPSILRIQQVVRGDSAAYFCASSRASYEAFFGQGTRLTVV.

The genes are TRBV20-1 and TRBJ1-1, with unresolved D. Germline CDR1 is DFQATT and CDR2 is SNEGSKA (reference sequence). Trimming removed 0 bases at V and 11 bases at J, with 4 bases between. This CDR3 has 9 residues. Here the CDR3 DNA reads TGCAGTGCTAGAGAGGAGGCTTTCTTT. Amino acid sequence: CSAREEAFF.

The rearrangement joins TRBV6-6 to TRBJ1-5; D perhaps matches TRBD1 (5 bases). Trimming shortened V by 0 bases and J by 5 bases, and 8 bases separated the two germline ends. The germline CDR1 and CDR2 sequences are MNHNY and SVGAGI (reference sequence). The CDR3 consists of 14 residues. CDR3 amino acids: CASSYSGRDQPQHF. The CDR3 DNA is TGTGCCAGCAGTTACTCGGGCAGGGATCAGCCCCAGCATTTT.

The gene calls are TRBV5-6 and TRBJ2-5; TRBD1 might be the D (5 bases). The V end lost 4 bases, the J end lost 0 bases, and 7 bases lay between the germline ends. Germline V gene sequence: CDR1 SGHDT, CDR2 YYEEEE. The CDR3 length is 13 residues. The CDR3 DNA is TGTGCCAGCAGCCCAGGGTACCAAGAGACCCAGTACTTC. Protein sequence: CASSPGYQETQYF. Full variable domain (remainder filled in from reference TRBV5-6 and TRBJ2-5): DAGVTQSPTHLIKTRGQQVTLRCSPKSGHDTVSWYQQALGQGPQFIFQYYEEEERQRGNFPDRFSGHQFPNYSSELNVNALLLGDSALYLCASSPGYQETQYFGPGTRLLVL.

In DNA, the CDR3 is TGTGCCAGCAGCTCCCACGGACAGGGGGCGGACTATGGCTACACCTTC. This gives the protein CASSSHGQGADYGYTF. This rearrangement joins TRBV9 to TRBJ1-2; 11 nucleotides line up with TRBD1. Unmatched junction bases numbered 8, after V lost 4 bases and J lost 3 bases. The CDR3 has 16 amino acids. Germline V gene lookup returns CDR1 SGDLS and CDR2 YYNGEE.

This clone was counted a single time. The chain carries TRBV5-1 and TRBJ2-2, with D unclear. CDR1 SGHRS and CDR2 YFSETQ come from the germline V gene. The length of the CDR3 is 14 residues. The V end was cut by 7 bases, the J end by 4 bases, with 14 bases between. The DNA for the CDR3 is TGCGCCAGCGCGGTAGCCCCGGGCACCGGGGAGCTGTTTTTT. The encoded protein is CASAVAPGTGELFF.

The chain recombines TRBV30 with TRBJ1-2; 7 bases align to TRBD1. CDR3 size: 14 residues. Germline values: CDR1 GTSNPN, CDR2 SVGIG (reference sequence). Losses at the gene ends were 4 bases for V and 5 bases for J; bases not matched to a gene: 10. The DNA of the CDR3 is TGTGCCTGGACCCAGAGGGACAGAGAATATGGCTACACCTTC. Amino acid sequence: CAWTQRDREYGYTF.

V is TRBV5-5 and J is TRBJ2-7; TRBD1 matches 11 bases. The CDR3 is 16 amino acids. Germline V CDR1 and CDR2: SGHKS, YYEKEE (reference sequence). V was pared by 0 bases and J by 4 bases, with 6 bases of the junction left unmatched. The CDR3 sequence is CASSLAGGQGVYEQYV. CDR3 DNA: TGTGCCAGCAGCTTGGCCGGGGGACAGGGGGTTTACGAGCAGTACGTC.

The chain is built from TRBV7-9 and TRBJ2-5; the match to TRBD2 covers 10 bases. V lost 0 bases and J lost 1; bases outside the gene matches: 2. This CDR3 comprises 16 residues. Germline assignment: CDR1 SEHNR and CDR2 FQNEAQ (reference sequence). In DNA, the CDR3 is TGTGCCAGCAGCTTAGCGCGGACTAGCGGCCAAGAGACCCAGTACTTC. It is translated as CASSLARTSGQETQYF.

This chain uses TRBV19 with TRBJ1-3, with 7 bases identical to TRBD1. V lost 5 bases, J lost 4 bases, and 8 bases stayed unmatched. The CDR3 is made up of 15 amino acids. CDR1 LNHDA and CDR2 SQIVND come from the germline V gene (reference sequence). CDR3: CASSREGASGNTIYF. The DNA for the CDR3 is TGTGCCAGTAGTCGGGAGGGGGCGTCAGGAAACACCATATATTTT.

V is TRBV3-1 (or the pseudogene TRBV3-2) and J is TRBJ1-1; weak D call: TRBD1 (5 bases). The germline V and J ends were trimmed by 3 bases and 4 bases, with 12 bases remaining between them. Germline V gives CDR1 LGHDT, CDR2 YNNKEL (reference sequence). CDR3 length: 14 amino acids. The CDR3 nucleotides read TGTGCCAGCAGCCACGCGACAGTAGGCACTGAAGCTTTCTTT. It encodes CASSHATVGTEAFF.

This chain links TRBV7-2 with TRBJ2-1; TRBD2 agrees at 8 bases. Germline V gene sequence: CDR1 SGHTA, CDR2 FQGNSA. V shed 1 base and J 2 bases; nucleotides not matched to a gene: 7. The CDR3 contains 17 residues. The CDR3 bases are TGTGCCAGCAGCTTAGTCCCGGGACTAGGACCCTACAATGAGCAGTTCTTC. It yields the protein CASSLVPGLGPYNEQFF. The variable domain in full, with the rest retrieved from reference TRBV7-2 and TRBJ2-1, is GAGVSQSPSNKVTEKGKDVELRCDPISGHTALYWYRQSLGQGLEFLIYFQGNSAPDKSGLPSDRFSAERTGGSVSTLTIQRTQQEDSAVYLCASSLVPGLGPYNEQFFGPGTRLTVL.

The chain combines TRBV6-5 with TRBJ1-4; maybe TRBD1 (6 bases). CDR3 size: 14 residues. V gave up 6 bases and J gave up 7 bases, with 15 bases separating them. Germline V gene lookup returns CDR1 MNHEY and CDR2 SVGAGI. The chain's CDR3 is CASSPRGIGEKLFF. The DNA for the CDR3 is TGTGCCAGCAGCCCCAGGGGAATCGGTGAAAAACTGTTTTTT.

The chain combines TRBV9 with TRBJ1-2; maybe TRBD1 (6 bases). V lost 4 bases to trimming and J lost 8 bases, with 15 bases between them. Germline V gene lookup returns CDR1 SGDLS and CDR2 YYNGEE. This CDR3 is 13 amino acids long. CDR3 residues: CASSSTGLGGYTF. The CDR3, as DNA: TGTGCCAGCAGCTCCACAGGGCTGGGCGGCTACACCTTC.

This sequence joins TRBV19 and TRBJ2-1; D is possibly TRBD2 (5 bases). Trimming cost V 1 base and J 10 bases, with 11 bases left between them. Germline loops: CDR1 LNHDA, CDR2 SQIVND (reference sequence). The CDR3 covers 13 residues. The CDR3 coding sequence is TGTGCCAGTAGTATAGGGGGATCGGGGGAGCAGTTCTTC. Amino acid sequence: CASSIGGSGEQFF.

The chain recombines TRBV4-1 with TRBJ2-1; TRBD2 agrees at 9 bases. This CDR3 comprises 18 residues. The V segment lost 2 bases and the J segment 0 bases; nucleotides outside the gene matches: 8. Germline-derived CDR1 and CDR2 are MGHRA and YSYEKL. This chain's CDR3 is CASSQLGLAGISYNEQFF. The CDR3 DNA sequence: TGCGCCAGCAGCCAACTAGGGCTAGCGGGAATCTCCTACAATGAGCAGTTCTTC.

CDR3 loop: CAWRGQGLFYGYTF. CDR3 sequence (DNA): TGTGCCTGGAGGGGGCAGGGGTTGTTCTATGGCTACACCTTC. V and J are TRBV30 and TRBJ1-2; D might be TRBD1 (6 bases). With 3 bases removed from V and 4 bases from J, the gap between germline ends came to 15 bases. CDR3 length: 14 amino acids. Germline assignment: CDR1 GTSNPN and CDR2 SVGIG (reference sequence).

This chain joins TRBV4-1 and TRBJ2-1; TRBD2 matches at 11 bases. The V gene's germline CDR1 is MGHRA and CDR2 YSYEKL. Trimming took 1 base from V and 8 from J; bases not matched to a gene: 7. CDR3 size: 16 residues. The chain's CDR3 is CASSQGLAGGGDEQFF. The CDR3 nucleotides read TGCGCCAGCAGCCAAGGGCTAGCGGGAGGTGGGGATGAGCAGTTCTTC.

This chain uses TRBV29-1 with TRBJ1-2; 8 positions match TRBD1. Germline-derived CDR1 and CDR2 are SQVTM and ANQGSEA. With V trimmed by 4 bases and J by 4 bases, 5 bases remained unmatched. This CDR3 is 13 amino acids long. This CDR3 is CSVATTGGYGYTF. The CDR3 nucleotides are TGCAGCGTTGCCACCACAGGGGGCTATGGCTACACCTTC. The entire variable domain, with the rest obtained from reference TRBV29-1 and TRBJ1-2, is as follows: SAVISQKPSRDICQRGTSLTIQCQVDSQVTMMFWYRQQPGQSLTLIATANQGSEATYESGFVIDKFPISRPNLTFSTLTVSNMSPEDSSIYLCSVATTGGYGYTFGSGTRLTVV.

V and J are TRBV7-2 and TRBJ2-7; 7 bases line up with TRBD2. The CDR3 sequence is 16 residues long. Germline V lookup: CDR1 SGHTA, CDR2 FQGNSA. Losses at the gene ends were 0 bases for V and 2 bases for J; bases not matched to a gene: 7. This CDR3 is CASSLALGTIPYEQYF. The CDR3 DNA is TGTGCCAGCAGCTTAGCGCTAGGGACTATCCCCTACGAGCAGTACTTC. Combining the CDR3 with reference TRBV7-2 and TRBJ2-7 gives the whole variable domain GAGVSQSPSNKVTEKGKDVELRCDPISGHTALYWYRQSLGQGLEFLIYFQGNSAPDKSGLPSDRFSAERTGGSVSTLTIQRTQQEDSAVYLCASSLALGTIPYEQYFGPGTRLTVT.